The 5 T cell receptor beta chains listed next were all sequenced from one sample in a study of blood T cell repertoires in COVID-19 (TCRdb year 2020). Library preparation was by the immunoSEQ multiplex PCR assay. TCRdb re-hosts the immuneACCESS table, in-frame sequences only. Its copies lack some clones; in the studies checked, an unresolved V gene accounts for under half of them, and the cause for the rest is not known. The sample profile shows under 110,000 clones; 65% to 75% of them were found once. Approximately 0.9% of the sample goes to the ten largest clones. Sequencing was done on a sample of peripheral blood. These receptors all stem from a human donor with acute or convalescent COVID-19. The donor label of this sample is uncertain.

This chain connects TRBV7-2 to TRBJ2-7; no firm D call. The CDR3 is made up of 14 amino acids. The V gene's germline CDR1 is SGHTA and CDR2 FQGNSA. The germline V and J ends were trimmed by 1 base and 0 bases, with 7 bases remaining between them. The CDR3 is CASSLEAVSYEQYF. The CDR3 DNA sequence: TGTGCCAGCAGCTTAGAGGCGGTCTCCTACGAGCAGTACTTC.

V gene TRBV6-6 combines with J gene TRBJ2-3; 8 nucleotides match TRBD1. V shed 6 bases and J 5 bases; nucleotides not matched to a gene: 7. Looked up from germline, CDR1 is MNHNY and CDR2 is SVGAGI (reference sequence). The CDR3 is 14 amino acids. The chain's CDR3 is CASSRLQGGDTQYF. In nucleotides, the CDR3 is TGTGCCAGCAGCCGACTACAGGGGGGAGATACGCAGTATTTT.

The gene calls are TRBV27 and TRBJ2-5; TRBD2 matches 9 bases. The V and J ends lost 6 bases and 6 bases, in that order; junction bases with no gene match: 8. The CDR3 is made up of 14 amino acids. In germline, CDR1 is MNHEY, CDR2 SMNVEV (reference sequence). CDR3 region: CASRAGGPVKTQYF. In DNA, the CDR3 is TGTGCCAGCAGGGCGGGGGGGCCGGTGAAGACCCAGTACTTC.

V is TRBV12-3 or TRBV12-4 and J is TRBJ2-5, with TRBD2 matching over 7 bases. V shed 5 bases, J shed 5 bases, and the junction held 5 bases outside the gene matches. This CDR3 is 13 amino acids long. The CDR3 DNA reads TGTGCCAGCAGTATCCGGGAGGCGGAGACCCAGTACTTC. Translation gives CASSIREAETQYF.

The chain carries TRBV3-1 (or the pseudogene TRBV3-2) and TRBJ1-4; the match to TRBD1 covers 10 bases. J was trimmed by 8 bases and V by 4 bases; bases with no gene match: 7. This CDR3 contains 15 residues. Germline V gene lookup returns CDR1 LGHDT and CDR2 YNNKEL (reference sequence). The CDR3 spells CASSPQTGGGEKLFF. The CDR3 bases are TGTGCCAGCAGCCCCCAGACAGGGGGCGGCGAAAAACTGTTTTTT.